This entry lists 13 T cell receptor beta chains sequenced from one sample in a study (dated by TCRdb to about 2015). The protocol used for the library was 5' RACE. Sequencing relied on an Illumina MiSeq. Through fastp at Q25 and MiXCR, TCRdb rebuilt clones from the public reads, retaining in-frame beta chains. All rows with the same CDR3 protein become a single entry with the most common DNA and genes. The sample table holds tens of thousands of distinct CDR3 sequences, of which 28% were seen once. More than 3% of the sample is in the top ten clones. The sequenced sample consisted of tumor-infiltrating memory CD4+ T cells sorted from the breast tumor. Explained via the paper, the cell subset or site label denotes: memory CD4+ T cells, CD4+CD45RO+CD25-. The receptors stem from a female donor with breast cancer.

The chain joins TRBV30 to TRBJ2-1; TRBD2 matches at 9 bases. The CDR3 runs 14 residues. The germline CDR1 and CDR2 sequences are GTSNPN and SVGIG (reference sequence). The trim removed 6 bases at V and 0 bases at J, leaving 3 bases unmatched. The chain's CDR3 is CACSGGSSYNEQFF. The CDR3 nucleotides are TGTGCCTGCAGCGGGGGGAGCTCCTACAATGAGCAGTTCTTC. The full variable domain, its missing parts supplied by reference TRBV30 and TRBJ2-1, is SQTIHQWPATLVQPVGSPLSLECTVEGTSNPNLYWYRQAAGRGLQLLFYSVGIGQISSEVPQNLSASRPQDRQFILSSKKLLLSDSGFYLCACSGGSSYNEQFFGPGTRLTVL.

This clonotype occurred a few times. V gene TRBV5-1 combines with J gene TRBJ2-3; TRBD1 might be the D (5 bases). The germline V and J ends were trimmed by 3 bases and 6 bases, with 11 bases remaining between them. Germline V lookup: CDR1 SGHRS, CDR2 YFSETQ. The CDR3 runs to 13 residues. The CDR3 protein is CASSYDSSDTQYF. The CDR3 bases are TGCGCCAGCAGCTATGACAGTTCCGATACGCAGTATTTT.

The chain uses TRBV11-3 and TRBJ2-5; a possible D gene is TRBD2 (6 bases). The CDR3 spans 16 residues. Per germline, CDR1 SGHNT and CDR2 YENEEA. V lost 1 base and J lost 4, with 16 bases in between. CDR3 DNA sequence: TGTGCCAGCAGCTTAGTGGGCTCTAGCGAGGGAGAGACCCAGTACTTC. Translation gives CASSLVGSSEGETQYF.

V gene TRBV6-5 combines with J gene TRBJ1-3, with 7 bases aligning to TRBD1. Germline V gene lookup returns CDR1 MNHEY and CDR2 SVGAGI. The CDR3 covers 16 residues. V trimming: 6 bases; J trimming: 0 bases; junction bases outside the gene matches: 8. CDR3 nucleotide sequence: TGTGCCAGCAGCCCCCACTCAGGGGGCTCTGGAAACACCATATATTTT. Translation gives CASSPHSGGSGNTIYF.

Only a few counts were recorded for this clonotype. This sequence joins TRBV11-2 and TRBJ2-7, with D perhaps TRBD1 (5 bases). Germline V gene lookup returns CDR1 SGHAT and CDR2 FQNNGV. This CDR3 contains 11 residues. The germline V and J ends were trimmed by 7 bases and 6 bases, with 10 bases remaining between them. The DNA for the CDR3 is TGTGCCAGCAATTCAGGGCCCGAGCAGTACTTC. The encoded protein is CASNSGPEQYF.

The V gene is TRBV14, the J gene TRBJ2-3; D remains ambiguous. With 2 bases removed from V and 0 bases from J, the gap between germline ends came to 9 bases. In germline, CDR1 is SGHDN, CDR2 FVKESK. The CDR3 sequence is 15 residues long. The chain's CDR3 is CASSQLRSSTDTQYF. In nucleotides, the CDR3 is TGTGCCAGCAGCCAACTGCGGTCCAGCACAGATACGCAGTATTTT.

This clonotype turned up a few times. The rearrangement joins TRBV4-3 to TRBJ1-6; 7 positions agree with TRBD1. The germline V gene encodes CDR1 LGHNA and CDR2 YSLEER. This CDR3 has 16 amino acids. V gave up 1 base and J gave up 5 bases; unmatched junction bases: 5. The DNA for the CDR3 is TGCGCCAGCAGCCAAGGGACAGGAGGGGATAATTCACCCCTCCACTTT. Its translation: CASSQGTGGDNSPLHF.

This clonotype was counted at least ten times. The J gene is TRBJ2-1, the V gene TRBV20-1, with TRBD2 matching 11 bases. Germline V gene lookup returns CDR1 DFQATT and CDR2 SNEGSKA (reference sequence). With V trimmed by 3 bases and J by 8 bases, 12 bases remained unmatched. The length of the CDR3 is 16 residues. CDR3 sequence: CSASAELAGARDEQFF. The CDR3 DNA reads TGCAGTGCTAGTGCCGAACTAGCGGGGGCTCGGGATGAGCAGTTCTTC.

The rearrangement links TRBV6-5 to TRBJ1-6; 9 positions match TRBD1. CDR3 length: 14 amino acids. Trimming cost V 6 bases and J 9 bases; bases outside gene matches: 6. Germline CDR1 and CDR2: MNHEY and SVGAGI. The CDR3, as DNA: TGTGCCAGCAGCCGTGGACAGGGGAGTTCACCCCTCCACTTT. This translates into CASSRGQGSSPLHF.

The chain combines TRBV9 with TRBJ2-5; D call uncertain. Between the trimmed V and J ends, which lost 0 bases and 5 bases, there was a span of 8 bases. CDR1 SGDLS and CDR2 YYNGEE come from the germline V gene. This CDR3 region has 13 residues. The CDR3 region has the DNA TGTGCCAGCAGCGTAGGGACCGCGGAGACCCAGTACTTC. This encodes CASSVGTAETQYF.

CDR3 protein: CASSPDRDSYYEQYF. The CDR3 DNA is TGTGCCAGCAGCCCAGACCGGGACAGCTACTACGAGCAGTACTTC. The chain joins TRBV6-6 to TRBJ2-7; 7 bases align to TRBD1. In germline, CDR1 is MNHNY, CDR2 SVGAGI (reference sequence). V dropped 6 bases and J dropped 3; count of bases not matched to a gene: 11. CDR3 length: 15 amino acids.

This clonotype occurred many times. The chain uses TRBV20-1 and TRBJ2-5, with 8 bases aligning to TRBD2. Germline loops: CDR1 DFQATT, CDR2 SNEGSKA (reference sequence). V was pared by 3 bases and J by 4 bases, with 7 bases of the junction left unmatched. The length of the CDR3 is 14 residues. For the CDR3, the DNA is TGCAGTGCTAGTGCCTTAGCGGGATCAGAGACCCAGTACTTC. It codes for CSASALAGSETQYF.

The chain joins TRBV7-9 to TRBJ2-5; D unclear. Germline-derived CDR1 and CDR2 are SEHNR and FQNEAQ (reference sequence). The CDR3 has 14 residues. V was clipped by 1 base and J by 3 bases, with 9 bases between them. The CDR3 nucleotides are TGTGCCAGCAGCTTAGGGACCGTCGAAGAGACCCAGTACTTC. Its translation: CASSLGTVEETQYF.